Below, 18 T cell receptor beta chains from the same sample are listed, as sequenced in a study of T cell repertoires in cytomegalovirus infection. Each CDR3 protein is one row after TCRdb ran MiXCR on the reads. The table has about 300,000 distinct CDR3 sequences, under 30% seen once. Specimen: PBMCs. These receptors were taken from a human donor in good health (CMV status not recorded). Some clones in this sample may be carry-over from other donors' samples.

There are a few counts of this clonotype. V usage is TRBV5-6 and J usage is TRBJ2-1, with 8 bases that match TRBD2. The CDR3 length is 16 residues. The ends lost 1 base at V and 10 bases at J; junction bases unmatched: 13. Germline CDR1 is SGHDT and CDR2 is YYEEEE. The CDR3 sequence: CASSLPPGLVSAEQFF. CDR3 DNA sequence: TGTGCCAGCAGCTTGCCCCCGGGACTAGTGTCTGCCGAGCAGTTCTTC.

The chain recombines TRBV27 with TRBJ1-2; D is unresolved. Germline V lookup: CDR1 MNHEY, CDR2 SMNVEV (reference sequence). CDR3 length: 14 amino acids. The V gene lost 2 bases and the J gene lost 8 bases, with 15 bases spanning the gap. CDR3 DNA: TGTGCCAGCAGTTTAAACGCCGTCCCGAAAGGCTACACCTTC. Residues: CASSLNAVPKGYTF.

The V gene is TRBV28, the J gene TRBJ1-1; no clear D gene. The germline V and J ends were trimmed by 6 bases and 3 bases, with 14 bases remaining between them. The germline V gene has CDR1 MDHEN and CDR2 SYDVKM. This CDR3 has 14 amino acids. CDR3 amino acids: CASSKAGLHTEAFF. DNA for the CDR3: TGTGCCAGCAGCAAAGCAGGCTTACACACTGAAGCTTTCTTT.

This clonotype appeared a few times. J is TRBJ2-5 and V is TRBV5-1; D is possibly TRBD1 (6 bases). This CDR3 contains 16 residues. CDR1 SGHRS and CDR2 YFSETQ come from the germline V gene. V shed 1 base and J shed 5 bases, with 18 bases lying between them. The CDR3 spells CASSLNGGSVRETQYF. The CDR3 DNA reads as TGCGCCAGCAGCTTGAATGGGGGCTCGGTGCGGGAGACCCAGTACTTC. Based on the CDR3 plus reference TRBV5-1 and TRBJ2-5, the full variable domain is KAGVTQTPRYLIKTRGQQVTLSCSPISGHRSVSWYQQTPGQGLQFLFEYFSETQRNKGNFPGRFSGRQFSNSRSEMNVSTLELGDSALYLCASSLNGGSVRETQYFGPGTRLLVL.

This sequence joins TRBV29-1 and TRBJ1-2, with no clear D. Germline V CDR1 and CDR2: SQVTM, ANQGSEA. The CDR3 spans 11 residues. V lost 7 bases and J lost 7, with 13 bases in between. Written as DNA, the CDR3 is TGCAGCGCGGGTAGGGAGGGTGGCTACACCTTC. It yields the protein CSAGREGGYTF. Complete variable domain (other parts from reference TRBV29-1 and TRBJ1-2): SAVISQKPSRDICQRGTSLTIQCQVDSQVTMMFWYRQQPGQSLTLIATANQGSEATYESGFVIDKFPISRPNLTFSTLTVSNMSPEDSSIYLCSAGREGGYTFGSGTRLTVV.

This clonotype has only a few counts. The chain carries TRBV19 and TRBJ2-1; no firm D call. Trimming removed 0 bases at V and 3 bases at J, with 6 bases between. Germline loops: CDR1 LNHDA, CDR2 SQIVND (reference sequence). CDR3 size: 14 residues. The CDR3 sequence is CASSIDRYYNEQFF. CDR3 DNA sequence: TGTGCCAGTAGTATAGATAGGTACTACAATGAGCAGTTCTTC.

This clonotype appeared a few times. This chain connects TRBV19 to TRBJ1-1; D call uncertain. Trimming took off 5 bases at V and 1 base at J, with 11 bases between the two ends. CDR1 LNHDA and CDR2 SQIVND come from the germline V gene (reference sequence). This CDR3 has 14 residues. CDR3 DNA: TGTGCCAGTAGTCGGCCTGGAGGGAACACTGAAGCTTTCTTT. Amino acid sequence: CASSRPGGNTEAFF.

In this sample, this clonotype turned up many times. The chain combines TRBV6-5 with TRBJ1-5; D might be TRBD1 (6 bases). This CDR3 has 14 residues. V was cut by 2 bases and J by 6 bases, with 11 bases left in between. In germline, CDR1 is MNHEY, CDR2 SVGAGI. The CDR3 here is CASSYMAGVQPQHF. In nucleotides, the CDR3 is TGTGCCAGCAGTTACATGGCAGGGGTTCAGCCCCAGCATTTT.

The chain uses TRBV28 and TRBJ1-5; no clear D. V was pared by 7 bases and J by 0 bases, with 13 bases between. Germline assignment: CDR1 MDHEN and CDR2 SYDVKM. This CDR3 is built from 15 residues. This CDR3 is CASTFGGVSNQPQHF. CDR3 sequence (DNA): TGTGCCAGCACCTTCGGCGGCGTTAGCAATCAGCCCCAGCATTTT.

This clonotype was seen only once. The chain joins TRBV20-1 to TRBJ2-2; unclear D gene. The CDR3 consists of 15 residues. V was trimmed by 0 bases and J by 3 bases, leaving 11 bases between them. Germline assignment: CDR1 DFQATT and CDR2 SNEGSKA (reference sequence). The CDR3 here is CSARDPGRYTGELFF. The CDR3 nucleotides read TGCAGTGCTAGAGACCCGGGCAGATACACCGGGGAGCTGTTTTTT.

This clonotype appeared many times. V is TRBV7-8 and J is TRBJ1-1; the match to TRBD1 covers 10 bases. This CDR3 has 15 amino acids. The V gene end was trimmed by 5 bases and the J gene end by 4 bases; junction bases not matched to a gene: 7. Germline CDR1 and CDR2: SGHVS and FQNEAQ. In DNA, the CDR3 is TGTGCCAGCAGCCTAGGGACAGGGGAAGGCACTGAAGCTTTCTTT. It is translated as CASSLGTGEGTEAFF.

Ten or more counts support this clonotype. The CDR3 DNA reads as TGTGCCAGCAGCATCCGACAGCCGAGCTCTGGGGCCAACGTCCTGACTTTC. It specifies CASSIRQPSSGANVLTF. The rearrangement uses TRBV7-2 and TRBJ2-6; D perhaps matches TRBD1 (5 bases). This CDR3 contains 17 residues. Per the germline V gene, CDR1 is SGHTA and CDR2 is FQGNSA. Between the trimmed V and J ends, which lost 5 bases and 0 bases, there was a span of 14 bases.

This clonotype was detected a few times. The J gene is TRBJ2-1, the V gene TRBV29-1; 7 nucleotides agree with TRBD2. Germline V gene lookup returns CDR1 SQVTM and CDR2 ANQGSEA. V lost 4 bases to trimming and J lost 8 bases; unmatched junction nucleotides: 2. The CDR3 covers 11 residues. In nucleotides, the CDR3 is TGCAGCGTTGGACTAGCCCATGAGCAGTTCTTC. It codes for CSVGLAHEQFF.

At least ten counts were recorded for this clonotype. The V gene is TRBV15, the J gene TRBJ2-5; 13 nucleotides align to TRBD2. The CDR3 loop spans 17 amino acids. V gave up 5 bases and J gave up 0 bases; unmatched junction bases: 6. Germline V gene sequence: CDR1 LNHNV, CDR2 YYDKDF (reference sequence). CDR3 sequence (DNA): TGTGCCACCAGCGGGACTAGCGGGAAACCGTACCAAGAGACCCAGTACTTC. As protein: CATSGTSGKPYQETQYF. Together with reference TRBV15 and TRBJ2-5, the CDR3 gives the full variable domain: DAMVIQNPRYQVTQFGKPVTLSCSQTLNHNVMYWYQQKSSQAPKLLFHYYDKDFNNEADTPDNFQSRRPNTSFCFLDIRSPGLGDTAMYLCATSGTSGKPYQETQYFGPGTRLLVL.

This clonotype was observed a few times. The chain couples TRBV12-3 or TRBV12-4 to TRBJ2-3, with D possibly called TRBD1 or TRBD2 (6 bases each). The CDR3 has 14 amino acids. V lost 7 bases and J 2 bases, leaving 13 bases between the germline ends. CDR3 protein: CASTRGQTTDTQYF. The CDR3 DNA is TGTGCCAGCACCCGGGGGCAGACCACAGATACGCAGTATTTT.

The chain joins TRBV7-9 to TRBJ2-5; D might be TRBD1 or TRBD2, each matching 6 bases. Germline lookup yields CDR1 SEHNR and CDR2 FQNEAQ (reference sequence). The CDR3 spans 16 residues. Trimming took off 3 bases at V and 0 bases at J, with 14 bases between the two ends. The CDR3 sequence is CASSFSRGPHQETQYF. DNA for the CDR3: TGTGCCAGCAGCTTTTCCCGGGGGCCCCACCAAGAGACCCAGTACTTC. Variable domain in full (rest from reference TRBV7-9 and TRBJ2-5): DTGVSQNPRHKITKRGQNVTFRCDPISEHNRLYWYRQTLGQGPEFLTYFQNEAQLEKSRLLSDRFSAERPKGSFSTLEIQRTEQGDSAMYLCASSFSRGPHQETQYFGPGTRLLVL.

The chain is built from TRBV12-3 or TRBV12-4 and TRBJ2-2; TRBD1 might be the D (6 bases). The CDR3 is 13 residues long. The ends were cut back, 7 bases at V and 1 base at J, with 7 bases in the middle. CDR3 sequence (DNA): TGTGCCAGCAAGGGGGAGAACACCGGGGAGCTGTTTTTT. This translates into CASKGENTGELFF.

This clonotype was detected a few times. The chain joins TRBV7-9 to TRBJ1-1, with unresolved D. The CDR3 consists of 12 residues. Per germline, CDR1 SEHNR and CDR2 FQNEAQ (reference sequence). Trimming cost V 8 bases and J 0 bases, with 7 bases left between them. The CDR3 here is CASSRVNTEAFF. The CDR3 DNA reads as TGTGCCAGCTCTAGGGTGAACACTGAAGCTTTCTTT.